The sequence of this TCR beta chain was determined in a study of CD4 T cells in relation to SARS-CoV-2 and coronaviruses (dated by TCRdb to the early 2020s). Concerning the study at large: In the ViraFEST assay, PBMCs were cultured with antigen for about 9 days, after which TCR beta CDR3s were sequenced to identify clonal expansions specific to the antigen. An HIV-1 Nef peptide pool or a no-peptide culture served as the negative reference condition. HLA restriction was mapped for shared crossreactive spike epitopes using patient-derived lymphoblastoid cell lines. At the level of individual TCR clonotypes, the study evaluated whether memory CD4+ T cells crossreact between the spike proteins of SARS-CoV-2 and those of common cold coronaviruses. The Adaptive Biotechnologies TCR-sequencing kit was used to sequence samples from a few pre-COVID donors and the naive versus memory experiments, while other data came from Illumina-based sequencing. For other donors in the study, expansion assays were sequenced with a different, Illumina-based TCR-beta assay.

This clone was seen only a few times. The antigen it recognizes is unknown. No clone much larger than this one lies a single base away; base qualities are absent. Preparation of the library involved the immunoSEQ multiplex PCR assay. Concerning the study's data processing: During preprocessing, nonproductive sequences were discarded, as were any CDR3s that did not begin with C, did not end with F or W, or were shorter than 7 amino acids. The MANAFEST web app identified antigen-specific clonotypes based on expansion compared with the reference and other culture wells. A clone counted as positive if significantly expanded in 2 of 3 replicate wells versus the reference culture at FDR below 0.05. To be called positive, a clone also had to show significant expansion compared with every other tandem well and an odds ratio greater than 5. Pairwise Levenshtein distance, computed with the stringdist R package after three terminal residues were trimmed from each end, was used as the measure of CDR3 homology. In TCRdb, the immuneACCESS table is reduced to in-frame sequences with V and J assigned. These tables do not hold every clone; where another copy was compared, an unresolved V gene accounts for under half, and the others remain unexplained. The DNA gave D and trimming, while V, J and clone size come from that table. In this sample the table shows about 19,000 clones, just over 75% of which occur a single time. Approximately 23% of the sample is in the top ten clones.

CD4+ T cells from unexposed donors were collected before the COVID-19 pandemic (2011-2018). After 10 days of culture, CD4+ T cells were isolated with the EasySep CD4+ T cell isolation kit. As cell numbers permitted, CD4+ T cells from unexposed donors were tested for reactivity to SARS-CoV-2 S and N and to four common cold coronavirus spike pools. PBMCs were cultured at under 2.5 million per well in IMDM supplemented with approximately 5% human AB serum and around 9.2 IU/ml IL-2. Half of the culture medium was replaced with fresh IL-2-containing medium on days 3 and 7. In general, triplicate replicate wells were used for every peptide culture condition. Leukapheresis product for the unexposed donors was purchased commercially. Ficoll-Paque PLUS gradient centrifugation was used to isolate PBMCs from leukapheresis product or whole blood. PBMCs were either cryopreserved at -140°C or used fresh in the expansion assay. The QIAamp Micro DNA Kit was used to extract genomic DNA from the CD4+ T cells.

Study-level results and caveats: Crossreactive clones showed significantly weaker SARS-CoV-2-driven expansion than monoreactive clones, consistent with antigenic imprinting. The study was constrained by small numbers of patients and of tested TCRs. Because no donor provided both pre-pandemic and post-infection samples, tracing the source of pre-existing responses was limited. In about 61% of donors, memory CD4+ clonotypes turned up that crossrecognized SARS-CoV-2 and at least one common cold coronavirus spike. Because the crossreactivity analysis focused on spike protein, crossreactivity against other viral proteins was not assessed.

V loses 5 bases, J loses 8 bases, and the germline ends lie 13 bases apart. The germline V gene supplies CDR1 SNHLY and CDR2 FYNNEI. The CDR3, from cysteine to phenylalanine, totals 14 residues. The retained sequence is limited to the CDR3, 42 bases, with the frame set at the first base. The chain is made from TRBV2 and TRBJ1-6, with the D gene too uncertain to name. Sequencing was performed on CD4+ T cells from PBMCs, cultured in vitro. The receptor's source is a human donor in good health. The CDR3 corresponds to CASSPTPPYSPLHF. The nucleotide sequence reads TGTGCCAGCAGTCCGACACCACCGTATTCACCCCTCCACTTT.